This T cell receptor beta chain originates from a study of CD8 T cells in ankylosing spondylitis. Study-wide results and caveats: There were earlier reports of some motif variants in reactive arthritis synovial fluid and blood. Ankylosing spondylitis blood appeared to be characterized by a TCR beta motif of several highly homologous variants. Disease-associated clones were reportedly significantly overrepresented in matched ankylosing spondylitis synovial fluid.

5'-RACE, quantitative and with molecular barcodes, yielded the TCR beta libraries. TCRdb re-called the 5' RACE reads with MiXCR, one entry per CDR3 protein. The sample shows 390,000 or so distinct CDR3 sequences, approximately 20% of them seen only once. Turning to this clonotype: Its matching antigen is unknown.

The ends lost 8 bases at V and 2 bases at J; junction bases unmatched: 12. The CDR3 is 17 residues long. Germline assignment: CDR1 MNHEY and CDR2 SVGEGT. This chain uses TRBV6-2 or TRBV6-3 with TRBJ1-5; 10 bases are shared with TRBD1. Material for sequencing was blood, either unsorted or a sorted T cell fraction (not recorded which). The clonotype originates from a male donor with ankylosing spondylitis. The CDR3 DNA is TGTGCCAGCCTGCGGGACAGGGGATCGGATGGCAATCAGCCCCAGCATTTT. The encoded protein is CASLRDRGSDGNQPQHF.